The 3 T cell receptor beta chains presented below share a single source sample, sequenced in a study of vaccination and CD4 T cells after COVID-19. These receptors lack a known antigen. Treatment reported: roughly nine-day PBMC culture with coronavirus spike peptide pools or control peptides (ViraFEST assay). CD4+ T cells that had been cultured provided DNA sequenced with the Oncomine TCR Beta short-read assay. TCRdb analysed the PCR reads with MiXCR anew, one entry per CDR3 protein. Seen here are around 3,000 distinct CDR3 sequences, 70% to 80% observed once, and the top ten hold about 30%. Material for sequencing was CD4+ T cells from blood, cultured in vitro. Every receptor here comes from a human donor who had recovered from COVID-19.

CDR3 amino acids: CASSLVWTAGYTF. For the CDR3, the DNA is TGTGCCAGCAGCTTAGTTTGGACAGCGGGCTACACCTTC. This chain connects TRBV7-9 to TRBJ1-2, with a possible D match to TRBD1 (6 bases). The CDR3 has 13 amino acids. Trimming took off 1 base at V and 8 bases at J, with 11 bases between the two ends. Germline V gene data show CDR1 as SEHNR and CDR2 as FQNEAQ (reference sequence).

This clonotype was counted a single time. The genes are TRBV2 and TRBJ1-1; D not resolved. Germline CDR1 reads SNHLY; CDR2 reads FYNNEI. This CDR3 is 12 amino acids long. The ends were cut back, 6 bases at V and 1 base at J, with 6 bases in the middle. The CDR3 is CASRTPNTEAFF. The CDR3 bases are TGTGCCAGCAGGACTCCGAACACTGAAGCTTTCTTT.

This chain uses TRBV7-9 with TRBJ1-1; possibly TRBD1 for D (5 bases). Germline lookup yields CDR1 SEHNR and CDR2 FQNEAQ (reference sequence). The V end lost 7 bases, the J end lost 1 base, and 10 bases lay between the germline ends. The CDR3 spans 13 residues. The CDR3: CASTYQGNTEAFF. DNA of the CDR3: TGTGCCAGCACCTACCAGGGGAACACTGAAGCTTTCTTT.